This entry features one TCR beta chain sequence. Its antigen is not known. This sample is drawn from a study of metastatic and nonmetastatic thyroid tumors. Study-level background: Comparative analysis of repertoires was undertaken across blood and tumor or nodule tissue obtained from malignant and benign thyroid patients. Study-level findings and limits: Benign nodules reportedly had significantly lower TCR beta diversity than malignant thyroid tumors in blood and tumor.

Authors' analysis steps: A papillary thyroid cancer distant-metastasis classifier was built from CDR3 differences across clinicopathological groups. TCRdb used MiXCR to call clones anew from the PCR reads. The V and J calls shown here were made by TCRdb, not taken from the authors' results. Among some 35,000 clones, 35% were seen once, and the ten largest hold roughly 20%. The trim removed 1 base at V and 4 bases at J, leaving 11 bases unmatched. Germline loops: CDR1 LNHDA, CDR2 SQIVND (reference sequence). The CDR3 sequence is 17 residues long. No patient had received any treatment before thyroid surgery.

The clonotype originates from a female donor with papillary thyroid cancer or a benign thyroid nodule (not recorded which). Some clones in this sample may be carry-over from other donors' samples. The chain combines TRBV19 with TRBJ1-2; 8 nucleotides agree with TRBD1. The sequenced sample consisted of tumor tissue. The DNA for the CDR3 is TGTGCCAGTAGTATAGGTGGGCAGGGGGCGAAACCCTATGGCTACACCTTC. Amino acid sequence: CASSIGGQGAKPYGYTF.